Given below is one T cell receptor beta chain in context. No antigen is known for it. The CDR3 end is not reached by the read, which stops 3 residues before it; the germline J gene fills it in. The method was immunoSEQ multiplex PCR; TCRdb's version includes in-frame clones alone and lacks a portion of them. The table lists roughly 20,000 clones. This sample is drawn from a study of T cells in women clearing cervical HPV infection. Overall study results and limits: Richness plus V gene abundances separated cases from controls with AUC about 0.8.

The length of the CDR3 is 16 residues. Germline CDR1 reads SNHLY; CDR2 reads FYNNEI. Germline trimming cut 5 bases from V and 7 bases from J; bases unmatched to any gene: 9. V usage is TRBV2 and J usage is TRBJ1-6; 9 bases align to TRBD1. This clonotype was obtained from a woman aged 18-69 years with a cervical HPV16 infection that either progressed to CIN3+ or cleared (not recorded which). The source material was blood buffy coat. CDR3 loop: CASSLDRGGRNSPLHF. The sequenced CDR3 bases are TGTGCCAGCAGTCTGGACAGGGGAGGACGGAATTCACCC.